Below, one T cell receptor beta chain is given with its context. Libraries were prepared by immunoSEQ multiplex PCR; TCRdb keeps only in-frame clonotypes and omits some of them. The sample has over 850,000 clones; around 82% are singletons. These data belong to a study of shared clonotypes between healthy human individuals. The CDR3 has 11 amino acids. Input material: memory CD4+ T cells from PBMCs. Regarding subset: CD45RA-negative fraction. This TCR was sampled from a man between 18 and 35 years old in good health. Some clones in this sample may be carry-over from other donors' samples. The chain links TRBV21-1 to TRBJ2-1; the table's TRBD2 call for D was not verified on the DNA. TRBV21-1 is marked as a pseudogene. CDR3: CDRAGAYEQFF. As DNA, the CDR3 is TGTGATCGAGCGGGAGCCTATGAGCAGTTCTTC.